The 15 T cell receptor beta chains below were found in one sample sequenced in a study of regulatory T cells in long-lasting Graves disease. Both iRepertoire HTBI primers and Arm-PCR of CDR3 regions were used to build the TCR beta libraries. From the multiplex PCR reads, TCRdb called clonotypes with MiXCR, one entry per CDR3 protein. The sample lists about 540,000 distinct CDR3 sequences, about 14% occurring once. The time point here: newly diagnosed GD, antithyroid drugs for less than 3 months. With RNA extracted from PBMCs as input, the TCR library was made. These same records also appear under a second study, on T cells in Graves' hyperthyroidism and ophthalmopathy.

Source: peripheral blood mononuclear cells (PBMCs), taken at new diagnosis, from a patient treated with antithyroid drugs. The receptors derive from a man in his thirties or forties with Graves disease.

A few counts support this clonotype. The CDR3 loop reads CSPVDGSGINEQYF. Written as DNA, the CDR3 is TGCAGCCCTGTGGACGGGAGTGGCATAAACGAGCAGTACTTC. The chain couples TRBV20-1 to TRBJ2-7, with D tentatively TRBD2 (6 bases). Looked up from germline, CDR1 is DFQATT and CDR2 is SNEGSKA (reference sequence). This CDR3 is built from 14 residues.

This clonotype was counted at least ten times. V usage is TRBV5-1 and J usage is TRBJ2-1, with D maybe TRBD2 (6 bases). The CDR3 spans 15 residues. The germline gives CDR1 SGHRS, CDR2 YFSETQ. V was shortened by 4 bases and J by 4 bases, with 15 bases between the two germline ends. The CDR3 sequence: CASSPRVGLYNEQFF. CDR3 nucleotides: TGCGCCAGCAGCCCCCGGGTGGGACTTTACAATGAGCAGTTCTTC.

This clonotype was detected ten times or more. V gene TRBV29-1 combines with J gene TRBJ2-5; D uncertain. Germline CDR1 reads SQVTM; CDR2 reads ANQGSEA. Trimming took 3 bases from V and 0 from J, leaving 8 bases between them. CDR3 length: 13 residues. The chain's CDR3 is CSVDRSDQETQYF. CDR3 in DNA: TGCAGCGTTGATCGGAGCGACCAAGAGACCCAGTACTTC.

This clonotype was seen ten or more times. This sequence joins TRBV15 and TRBJ1-5; TRBD1 agrees at 8 bases. The CDR3 totals 15 residues. Germline-derived CDR1 and CDR2 are LNHNV and YYDKDF (reference sequence). J was trimmed by 7 bases and V by 2 bases; bases with no gene match: 7. In DNA form, the CDR3 reads TGTGCCACCAGCAGAACAGGGGGAACGGGGCAGCCCCAGCATTTT. Amino acids: CATSRTGGTGQPQHF.

This clonotype was seen ten or more times. The V call is TRBV11-2, the J call TRBJ1-1, with D possibly TRBD1 on 6 matching bases. The CDR3 is 12 residues long. Deletions cut 3 bases from V and 6 bases from J, with 8 bases between. Germline CDR1 is SGHAT and CDR2 is FQNNGV. The CDR3 nucleotides read TGTGCCAGCAGCTTTGGACAGTCTGAAGCTTTCTTT. It encodes CASSFGQSEAFF.

This clonotype came up many times. This sequence joins TRBV7-3 and TRBJ2-1; 11 nucleotides align to TRBD2. The V gene end was trimmed by 0 bases and the J gene end by 0 bases; junction bases not matched to a gene: 4. Germline CDR1 and CDR2: SGHTA and FQGTGA. This CDR3 spans 18 amino acids. This CDR3 is CASSLTSGRAHSYNEQFF. The CDR3 nucleotides are TGTGCCAGCAGCTTAACTAGCGGGAGGGCCCACTCCTACAATGAGCAGTTCTTC.

CDR3 in amino acids: CASSRGQLEKLFF. The CDR3 DNA reads TGTGCCAGCAGCCGGGGACAGTTAGAAAAACTGTTTTTT. The V call is TRBV7-9, the J call TRBJ1-4; TRBD1 matches at 7 bases. The trim removed 5 bases at V and 8 bases at J, leaving 5 bases unmatched. CDR1 is SEHNR and CDR2 is FQNEAQ in the germline V gene (reference sequence). The CDR3 covers 13 residues.

This clonotype has more than one count but fewer than ten. The V call is TRBV30, the J call TRBJ2-7; tentatively, D is TRBD1 or TRBD2 (5 bases each). Germline-derived CDR1 and CDR2 are GTSNPN and SVGIG (reference sequence). The CDR3 is made up of 16 amino acids. V was cut by 2 bases and J by 6 bases, with 23 bases left in between. The CDR3 sequence is CAWSKWGSAPPGEQYF. In DNA, the CDR3 is TGTGCCTGGAGTAAGTGGGGGTCCGCTCCCCCCGGCGAGCAGTACTTC.

The chain uses TRBV18 and TRBJ1-3; D is unresolved. Trimming removed 2 bases from V and 0 bases from J, with 5 bases in between. From germline, CDR1 is KGHSH and CDR2 LQKENI. The CDR3 extends over 14 amino acids. CDR3 sequence reads: CASSPETSGNTIYF. DNA of the CDR3: TGTGCCAGCTCACCAGAGACCTCTGGAAACACCATATATTTT. Full variable domain (remainder filled in from reference TRBV18 and TRBJ1-3): NAGVMQNPRHLVRRRGQEARLRCSPMKGHSHVYWYRQLPEEGLKFMVYLQKENIIDESGMPKERFSAEFPKEGPSILRIQQVVRGDSAAYFCASSPETSGNTIYFGEGSWLTVV.

This clonotype was picked up a small number of times. The chain joins TRBV5-4 to TRBJ2-1; no firm D call. CDR1 SGHNT and CDR2 YYREEE come from the germline V gene (reference sequence). The CDR3 consists of 13 residues. Trimming removed 4 bases at V and 6 bases at J, with 11 bases between. This CDR3 reads CASSADWVNEQFF. CDR3 nucleotide sequence: TGTGCCAGCAGCGCCGATTGGGTCAATGAGCAGTTCTTC. The full variable domain, rest sourced from reference TRBV5-4 and TRBJ2-1, is ETGVTQSPTHLIKTRGQQVTLRCSSQSGHNTVSWYQQALGQGPQFIFQYYREEENGRGNFPPRFSGLQFPNYSSELNVNALELDDSALYLCASSADWVNEQFFGPGTRLTVL.

This clonotype appeared many times. The rearrangement joins TRBV6-2 or TRBV6-3 to TRBJ2-3, with 7 positions matching TRBD2. There are 19 residues in the CDR3. The J segment lost 4 bases and the V segment lost 5 bases, leaving 21 bases of the junction unmatched. CDR1 and CDR2 from the germline V gene are MNHEY and SVGEGT. CDR3: CASSPYRYGGLQDADTQYF. The CDR3 DNA follows: TGTGCCAGCAGTCCCTACCGGTACGGGGGACTACAAGACGCAGATACGCAGTATTTT.

In its sample, this clonotype was seen many times. This chain joins TRBV6-1 and TRBJ2-5; no clear D. Between the trimmed V and J ends, which lost 7 bases and 2 bases, there was a span of 14 bases. This CDR3 comprises 14 residues. Germline-derived CDR1 and CDR2 are MNHNS and SASEGT. The CDR3, as DNA: TGTGCCAGCAACCGGGCCTACCATCAAGAGACCCAGTACTTC. Encoded protein: CASNRAYHQETQYF.

This clonotype was counted ten times or more. The chain joins TRBV7-8 to TRBJ1-4; TRBD1 agrees at 7 bases. The CDR3 extends over 14 amino acids. Trimming removed 6 bases from V and 4 bases from J; junction bases left unmatched: 5. CDR1 is SGHVS, CDR2 FQNEAQ, per germline. CDR3 protein: CASREGTVNEKLFF. For the CDR3, the DNA is TGTGCCAGCAGGGAAGGGACAGTTAATGAAAAACTGTTTTTT.

The rearrangement links TRBV7-2 to TRBJ1-2; D not resolved. Germline assignment: CDR1 SGHTA and CDR2 FQGNSA. V lost 1 base and J lost 3, with 12 bases in between. CDR3 size: 15 residues. CDR3 sequence: CASSLVGLGDYGYTF. CDR3 in DNA: TGTGCCAGCAGCTTAGTAGGCCTCGGGGACTATGGCTACACCTTC. Supplemented by reference TRBV7-2 and TRBJ1-2, the full variable domain reads GAGVSQSPSNKVTEKGKDVELRCDPISGHTALYWYRQSLGQGLEFLIYFQGNSAPDKSGLPSDRFSAERTGGSVSTLTIQRTQQEDSAVYLCASSLVGLGDYGYTFGSGTRLTVV.

This sequence joins TRBV5-1 and TRBJ1-1, with a possible D match to TRBD1 (5 bases). Germline V gene sequence: CDR1 SGHRS, CDR2 YFSETQ. Trimming removed 4 bases from V and 3 bases from J, with 13 bases in between. The CDR3 has 14 residues. CDR3 DNA: TGCGCCAGCAGCCCGTGGGGGGGGTACACTGAAGCTTTCTTT. It translates to CASSPWGGYTEAFF.